The TCR beta chain under discussion was sequenced for a study of T-cell reconstitution after alpha-beta-depleted transplantation in children. Study-level results: It was reported that alpha-beta T cells came from several hundred expanded graft clones (about two months after transplant). T cells produced anew were the main source of T-cell counts and diversity one year after transplant.

Looked up from germline, CDR1 is DFQATT and CDR2 is SNEGSKA (reference sequence). V lost 1 base to trimming and J lost 4 bases, with 22 bases between them. There are 17 residues in the CDR3. Unique molecular identifiers tagged the TCRbeta library. TCRdb re-called the PCR reads with MiXCR, one entry per CDR3 protein. The sample carries around 600,000 distinct CDR3 sequences, 23% recorded once. Of note for this clonotype: Antigen unknown.

Source: PBMCs, mostly from graft donor cells, taken 360 days after TCRalphabeta/CD19-depleted stem cell transplant. This clonotype was sampled from a boy under two years old who had a stem cell transplant for acute myeloid leukemia, so the T cells may come from the graft donor. This sequence joins TRBV20-1 and TRBJ2-5; maybe TRBD2 (5 bases). As DNA, the CDR3 is TGCAGTGCTAGAGTACGGGGTCGAAGGAGATTTTTAGAGACCCAGTACTTC. It yields the protein CSARVRGRRRFLETQYF.